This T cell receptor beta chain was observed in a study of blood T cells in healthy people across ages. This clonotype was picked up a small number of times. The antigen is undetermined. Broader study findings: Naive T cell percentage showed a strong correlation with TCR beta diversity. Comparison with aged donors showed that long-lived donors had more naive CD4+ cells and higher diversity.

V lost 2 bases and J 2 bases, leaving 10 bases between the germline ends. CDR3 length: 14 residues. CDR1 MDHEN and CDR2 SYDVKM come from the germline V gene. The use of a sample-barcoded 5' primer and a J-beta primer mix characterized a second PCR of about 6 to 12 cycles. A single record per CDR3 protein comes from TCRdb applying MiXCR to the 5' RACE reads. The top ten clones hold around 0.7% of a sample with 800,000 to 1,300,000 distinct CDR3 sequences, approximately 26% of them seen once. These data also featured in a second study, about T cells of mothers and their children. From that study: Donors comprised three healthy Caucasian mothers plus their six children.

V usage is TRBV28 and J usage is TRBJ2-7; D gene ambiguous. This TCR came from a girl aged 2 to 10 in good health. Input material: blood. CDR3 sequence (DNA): TGTGCCAGCAGTTTAAAAAGGGCACCCTACGAGCAGTACTTC. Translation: CASSLKRAPYEQYF.